Below, 3 T cell receptor beta chains from the same sample are listed, as sequenced in a study of OX40 agonist ivuxolimab in advanced cancers. Repertoires were generated with immunoSEQ multiplex PCR, while TCRdb's copy carries only in-frame clones and drops some. The sample has about 86,000 clones; 91% are singletons. Specimen: CD4+ or CD8+ T cells sorted from blood, collected in a trial of the OX40 agonist ivuxolimab. These receptors were collected from an adult with an advanced solid tumor such as melanoma, head and neck, liver or kidney cancer.

The genes are TRBV19 and TRBJ1-2, with D hard to call. With 7 bases removed from V and 3 bases from J, the gap between germline ends came to 3 bases. The V gene's germline CDR1 is LNHDA and CDR2 SQIVND (reference sequence). The CDR3 is 10 amino acids. CDR3 sequence reads: CASTDYGYTF. The CDR3 coding sequence is TGTGCCAGTACGGACTATGGCTACACCTTC.

The V gene is TRBV7-8, the J gene TRBJ1-5; 8 bases line up with TRBD1. Trimming cost V 2 bases and J 4 bases; bases outside gene matches: 10. Germline-derived CDR1 and CDR2 are SGHVS and FQNEAQ. The CDR3 runs to 17 residues. The CDR3 nucleotides read TGTGCCAGCAGCTTATCGGGGACAGGCTCTCGGAATCAGCCCCAGCATTTT. It translates to CASSLSGTGSRNQPQHF.

The chain has TRBV27 and TRBJ2-1; D is ambiguous. The CDR3 has 14 amino acids. From germline, CDR1 is MNHEY and CDR2 SMNVEV (reference sequence). Trimming removed 5 bases from V and 3 bases from J, with 11 bases in between. CDR3 in DNA: TGTGCCAGCAGTCCGGTCGACCTCTACAATGAGCAGTTCTTC. Amino acid sequence: CASSPVDLYNEQFF.